This T cell receptor (beta chain) was identified in a study of persistence of HIV-infected CD4 T cells. Overall study: Up to 180 mL blood was drawn at multiple time points; two donors had single-time leukapheresis. Findings and limits, study-wide: Bulk TCR data could not be restricted to HIV-1-infected CMV-responding cells.

Concerning this clone itself: Its antigen remains unknown.

Lysates of CMV-infected fibroblasts at 10 ug/mL stimulated these cells. Sorted nonresponding memory CD4+ T cells were CD40L-negative, CD69-negative, CD45RO-high. Germline values: CDR1 SGHRS, CDR2 YFSETQ. Trimming took 2 bases from V and 5 from J, leaving 13 bases between them. The CDR3 runs to 14 residues. The immunoSEQ assay was version 4, run in survey mode. Libraries were prepared by immunoSEQ multiplex PCR; TCRdb keeps only in-frame clonotypes and omits some of them. This table holds roughly 28,000 clones, approximately 78% found once. The chain combines TRBV5-1 with TRBJ1-2; D gene uncertain. The sample was CD4+ T cells sorted from PBMCs after approximately 20-hour stimulation, taken from a patient who received antiretroviral therapy. This receptor was obtained from an adult woman with HIV who was CMV-seropositive. CDR3 in DNA: TGCGCCAGCAGCTTAGATACGGGGAGATATGGCTACACCTTC. Translation: CASSLDTGRYGYTF.